This T cell receptor beta chain was identified in a study of cytomegalovirus exposure and HLA in healthy donors. Whole-study context: The early release's HLA-typed donors yielded 65 million to 85 million unique TCRs. Study observations and caveats: The study recorded over 150 TCR beta chains that were cytomegalovirus-associated. The authors considered a cluster of highly shared sequence variants likely to be a sequencing artifact. Further analysis, carried out later, found HLA-associated TCR beta chains more clonally expanded than equally common other chains.

Germline loops: CDR1 SNHLY, CDR2 FYNNEI. The V and J ends lost 11 bases and 3 bases respectively, with 10 bases between them. The CDR3 spans 11 residues. The PCR made use of 60 Vbeta and 13 Jbeta primers. Assay used: immunoSEQ multiplex PCR; TCRdb lists only in-frame clones, some missing. Of some 130,000 clones listed, approximately 80% are singletons. As for this clone: What it binds is unknown.

The sequenced sample consisted of PBMCs. The source is a woman aged 18-29 years in good health and CMV-seronegative. The chain combines TRBV2 with TRBJ2-5, with D possibly being TRBD2 (6 bases). Here the CDR3 reads CAGGTEETQYF. CDR3 DNA: TGTGCCGGCGGGACCGAAGAGACCCAGTACTTC.